Listed below are T cell receptor beta chains from one sample, sequenced in a study of shared clonotypes between healthy human individuals. Assay used: immunoSEQ multiplex PCR; TCRdb lists only in-frame clones, some missing. The sample lists about 1.1 million clones, about 80% occurring once. Sequenced sample: memory CD4+ T cells from PBMCs. These receptors came from a young man in good health. Some clones in this sample may be carry-over from other donors' samples. The CDR3 runs from the conserved cysteine through the conserved F or W. The order of the fields is D gene, J gene, V gene, clone size, CDR3 DNA, CDR3 protein. D genes are given only for firm matches. Size values are once, few and many counts, or a class for expanded clones, and some rows have none.

>-|TRBJ2-7|TRBV7-3|-
TGTGCCAGCAGCTTAACGGCAGTCTACGAGCAGTACTTC
CASSLTAVYEQYF
>-|TRBJ1-2|TRBV27|-
TGTGCCAGCAGTCCAGAAAAGGGTTATGGCTACACCTTC
CASSPEKGYGYTF
>-|TRBJ1-5|TRBV6-5|-
TGTGCCAGCAGTTACTCAGGGGGACGGATTAATCAGCCCCAGCATTTT
CASSYSGGRINQPQHF
>-|TRBJ1-5|TRBV28|few
TGTGCCAGCAGTTTACGGGGGCCCCAGCATTTT
CASSLRGPQHF
>-|TRBJ1-5|TRBV27|few
TGTGCCAGCAGAACCTACAATCAGCCCCAGCATTTT
CASRTYNQPQHF
>-|TRBJ1-2|TRBV5-4|-
TGTGCCAGCAGCTTCAGCGCTAACTATGGCTACACCTTC
CASSFSANYGYTF
>TRBD2|TRBJ2-5|TRBV6-7|-
TGTGCCAGCAGTTACCGCCGGGGGGGCGCCGAAGAGACCCAGTACTTC
CASSYRRGGAEETQYF
>TRBD2|TRBJ2-1|TRBV27|-
TGTGCCAGCAGGGGGCGAGGACTAGGGTCCTACAATGAGCAGTTCTTC
CASRGRGLGSYNEQFF
>TRBD2|TRBJ2-1|TRBV4-3|-
TGCGCCAGCAGCCAAGTCCTGGGGACTAGCGGGTGGCAGTTCTTC
CASSQVLGTSGWQFF
>TRBD1|TRBJ1-1|TRBV7-6|once
TGTGCCAGCAGCTTAGTGACACAGGGGGCGGGTGGCACTGAAGCTTTCTTT
CASSLVTQGAGGTEAFF
>TRBD1|TRBJ2-7|TRBV7-8|-
TGTGCCAGCAGCCGGGACAGGGGTCGATACGAGCAGTACTTC
CASSRDRGRYEQYF
>-|TRBJ2-1|TRBV11-1|-
TGTGCCAGCAGCGCGTTTTTCGGCTACAATGAGCAGTTCTTC
CASSAFFGYNEQFF
>TRBD2|TRBJ2-1|TRBV7-9|-
TGTGCCAGCAGCTTAACGCTAGCGGAGCTCTACAATGAGCAGTTCTTC
CASSLTLAELYNEQFF
>-|TRBJ1-2|TRBV6-4|once
TGTGCCAGCAGTGACCAACAGGGAAACTATGGCTACACCTTC
CASSDQQGNYGYTF
>TRBD2|TRBJ2-1|TRBV27|-
TGTGCCAGCAGTTTAGTCCTAGCGGGGGGCAATGAGCAGTTCTTC
CASSLVLAGGNEQFF
>-|TRBJ2-1|TRBV7-2|once
TGTGCCAGCAGCACCACAGGGTATGAGCAGTTCTTC
CASSTTGYEQFF
>TRBD2|TRBJ2-6|TRBV4-1|-
TGCGCCAGCAGCCAATTCTCTAGCGGGAGGGCCTCTGGGGCCAACGTCCTGACTTTC
CASSQFSSGRASGANVLTF
>TRBD1|TRBJ2-1|TRBV7-9|few
TGTGCCAGCCAAGCCAGGACAGGGGGCGGCCTGGGGCAGTTCTTC
CASQARTGGGLGQFF
>-|TRBJ1-5|TRBV6-4|-
TGTGCCAGCAGTGAAAGCCTCGCCCAGCCCCAGCATTTT
CASSESLAQPQHF
>-|TRBJ1-5|TRBV5-6|-
TGTGCCAGCAGCTTGTCCGGGGACGGGTTTTATCAGCCCCAGCATTTT
CASSLSGDGFYQPQHF
>-|TRBJ2-2|TRBV6-1|few
TGTGCCAGCAGTGAGGCCAGGAACACCGGGGAGCTGTTTTTT
CASSEARNTGELFF
>TRBD1|TRBJ2-2|TRBV9|-
TGTGCCAGCAGTAGAGGGACAGGCAACACCGGGGAGCTGTTTTTT
CASSRGTGNTGELFF
>-|TRBJ1-1|TRBV10-1|-
TGCGCCAGCAGTGAGAGGGACGGGGGACACGGTGAAGCTTTCTTT
CASSERDGGHGEAFF
>-|TRBJ2-7|TRBV14|-
TGTGCCAGCGGGCGGGGAACCTACGAGCAGTACTTC
CASGRGTYEQYF
>TRBD2|TRBJ2-2|TRBV5-1|-
TGCGCCAGCAGCTTGAGCGGGGAAGCGGGGGAGCTGTTTTTT
CASSLSGEAGELFF
>-|TRBJ1-3|TRBV7-9|-
TGTGCCAGCAGCTTAGGTTTAGGAAACACCATATATTTT
CASSLGLGNTIYF
>TRBD1|TRBJ1-6|TRBV27|many
TGTGCCAGCAGTCCGGGACAGCCACTTAATTCACCCCTCCACTTT
CASSPGQPLNSPLHF
>TRBD2|TRBJ2-7|TRBV5-4|-
TGTGCCAGCAGCTTTAGCGGCTGGGGAGGGCCCGAGCAGTACTTC
CASSFSGWGGPEQYF
>-|TRBJ2-3|TRBV4-1|-
TGCGCCAGCAGCCAAGAAGGTGCAGATACGCAGTATTTT
CASSQEGADTQYF
>-|TRBJ2-1|TRBV30|-
TGTGCCTGGAGGTTCGGGAGTGGCACCTACAATGAGCAGTTCTTC
CAWRFGSGTYNEQFF
>-|TRBJ2-1|TRBV7-7|-
TGTGCCAGCAGCTTAGGGCGGGACGATGAGCAGTTCTTC
CASSLGRDDEQFF
>-|TRBJ2-2|TRBV18|-
TGTGCCAGCTCACCGGGGCATAACACCGGGGAGCTGTTTTTT
CASSPGHNTGELFF
>-|TRBJ1-1|TRBV9|-
TGTGCCAGCAGCCCAGTCCAAATGAACACTGAAGCTTTCTTT
CASSPVQMNTEAFF
>-|TRBJ2-1|TRBV10-1|-
TGCGCCAGCAGTGAGCGCTACCTAGGGGAGCAGTTCTTC
CASSERYLGEQFF
>-|TRBJ2-3|TRBV14|few
TGTGCCAGCAGCCCCCCCGGCGGGCACACAGATACGCAGTATTTT
CASSPPGGHTDTQYF
>-|TRBJ1-1|TRBV11-3|-
TGTGCCAGCAGCCTAGAGGAGAACACTGAAGCTTTCTTT
CASSLEENTEAFF
>-|TRBJ2-5|TRBV29-1|-
TGCAGCGTCAATCAGGGGGGAGCAGAGACCCAGTACTTC
CSVNQGGAETQYF
>-|TRBJ1-2|TRBV4-2|-
TGTGCCAGCAGCCAAGATGTGGCAGGCCTTGAGGACTATGGCTACACCTTC
CASSQDVAGLEDYGYTF
>-|TRBJ2-6|TRBV18|-
TGTGCCAGCTCGCCTGGGGGATCTGGGGCCAACGTCCTGACTTTC
CASSPGGSGANVLTF
>TRBD2|TRBJ2-1|TRBV9|-
TGTGCCAGCAGGGGCGGGAGGGCCGACCGTGAGCAGTTCTTC
CASRGGRADREQFF
>-|TRBJ2-1|TRBV28|-
TGTGCCAGCAGTTTATATGCCCTTATGGCCAATGAGCAGTTCTTC
CASSLYALMANEQFF
>TRBD1|TRBJ2-3|TRBV11-2|few
TGTGCCAGCAGCGGACGACAGGGGACGGCAGATACGCAGTATTTT
CASSGRQGTADTQYF
>TRBD1|TRBJ1-5|TRBV11-2|-
TGTGCCAGCAGCTTGGACAGGGGGGCGGACCAGCCCCAGCATTTT
CASSLDRGADQPQHF
>-|TRBJ1-1|TRBV6-5|-
TGTGCCAGCACCGGGACGGGCACTGAAGCTTTCTTT
CASTGTGTEAFF
>TRBD2|TRBJ2-5|TRBV20-1|-
TGCCTAGCGGGAGTTGGGGAGACCCAGTACTTC
CLAGVGETQYF
>-|TRBJ2-5|TRBV7-9|-
TGTGCCAGCAGCCCTGGGACGAACCAAGAGACCCAGTACTTC
CASSPGTNQETQYF
>TRBD2|TRBJ2-2|TRBV7-6|few
TGTGCCAGCAGCACGTGGCCGGGGGGTTTGGGGGAGCTGTTTTTT
CASSTWPGGLGELFF
>TRBD1|TRBJ2-7|TRBV6-5|once
TGTGCCAGCATCGCGACAGGGGGCGAGCAGTACTTC
CASIATGGEQYF
>TRBD2|TRBJ2-1|TRBV28|-
TGTGCCAGCAGCCTTCATAGCGGGGGATACAATGAGCAGTTCTTC
CASSLHSGGYNEQFF
>-|TRBJ2-2|TRBV6-6|-
TGTGCCAGCAGCACGGACCGCTCGAACACCGGGGAGCTGTTTTTT
CASSTDRSNTGELFF